What follows are 16 T cell receptor beta chains derived from one specimen sequenced in a study of circulating CD8 cells and anti-PD-1 response in melanoma. Each library started from roughly 15 ng of total RNA using the QIAseq Immune Repertoire TCR panel. TCRdb reprocessed the reads with MiXCR, giving one entry per CDR3 protein. The sample holds approximately 740 distinct CDR3 sequences, more than 4.5% seen once. Sorting of live CD3+CD8+TCRalphabeta+ cells by PD-1 and/or TIGIT gave four subsets. The sequencing used CD8+ T cells from PBMCs, collected at baseline or after one month of anti-PD-1 therapy (not recorded which). These receptors came from a human donor with melanoma.

Worth noting for this clonotype: Being one base from a much bigger clone, this may be a read error. The chain has TRBV9 and TRBJ2-3, with a possible D match to TRBD1 (6 bases). Germline-derived CDR1 and CDR2 are SGDLS and YYNGEE. Trimming stripped 7 bases from V and 0 bases from J, with 18 bases between. The CDR3 is 16 amino acids. The CDR3 spells CASGPTGMESTDTQYF. The CDR3 DNA follows: TGTGCCAGCGGCCCCACAGGGATGGAAAGCACAGATACGCAGTATTTT.

By share, this clonotype ranks as large (0.1 to 1%). The chain uses TRBV2 and TRBJ1-5, with D unclear. V lost 4 bases to trimming and J lost 2 bases, with 12 bases between them. Germline loops: CDR1 SNHLY, CDR2 FYNNEI. This CDR3 is 15 amino acids long. CDR3 bases: TGTGCCAGCAGTGTATGGGGTGACGGCAATCAGCCCCAGCATTTT. Its protein is CASSVWGDGNQPQHF.

By share of the sample, this clonotype is large. The rearrangement uses TRBV7-2 and TRBJ2-7; D perhaps matches TRBD2 (6 bases). Between the trimmed V and J ends, which lost 5 bases and 2 bases, there was a span of 13 bases. The CDR3 extends over 14 amino acids. CDR1 is SGHTA, CDR2 FQGNSA, per germline. This CDR3 is CASSAWGTAYEQYF. The CDR3 DNA sequence: TGTGCCAGCAGCGCGTGGGGGACTGCCTACGAGCAGTACTTC.

By sample share, this clonotype is medium-sized (0.01 to 0.1%). This chain links TRBV19 with TRBJ1-1; D may be TRBD1 (6 bases). V was cut by 3 bases and J by 2 bases, with 10 bases left in between. The germline V gene encodes CDR1 LNHDA and CDR2 SQIVND (reference sequence). CDR3 length: 14 residues. The CDR3 DNA is TGTGCCAGTAGTATCGCGGGGGCAAACACTGAAGCTTTCTTT. The encoded protein is CASSIAGANTEAFF.

By sample fraction, this clonotype is medium-sized. The chain is built from TRBV19 and TRBJ1-5; no firm D call. Trimming cost V 8 bases and J 5 bases, with 10 bases left between them. This CDR3 has 12 residues. Germline V gene data show CDR1 as LNHDA and CDR2 as SQIVND (reference sequence). This chain's CDR3 is CASDEMDQPQHF. CDR3 nucleotides: TGTGCCAGTGATGAAATGGATCAGCCCCAGCATTTT.

This clonotype qualifies as medium-sized. One junction end does not reproduce the germline sequence, and a read error may be involved. This chain joins TRBV9 and TRBJ2-1, with TRBD2 identical over 9 bases. CDR3 length: 14 residues. Germline V gene sequence: CDR1 SGDLS, CDR2 YYNGEE. CDR3 amino acids: CANSGGTAYNEQFF. The CDR3, as DNA: TGTGCCAACAGCGGGGGGACAGCTTACAATGAGCAGTTCTTC. Looking up the rest from reference TRBV9 and TRBJ2-1 gives the full variable domain: DSGVTQTPKHLITATGQRVTLRCSPRSGDLSVYWYQQSLDQGLQFLIQYYNGEERAKGNILERFSAQQFPDLHSELNLSSLELGDSALYFCANSGGTAYNEQFFGPGTRLTVL.

Within the sample, this clonotype is medium-sized (0.01 to 0.1%). This chain links TRBV28 with TRBJ2-1; D remains unclear. The V end lost 5 bases, the J end lost 0 bases, and 11 bases lay between the germline ends. Germline lookup yields CDR1 MDHEN and CDR2 SYDVKM. The CDR3 is 15 amino acids. DNA of the CDR3: TGTGCCAGCAGTGTAGGTGGTCTCTCCTACAATGAGCAGTTCTTC. This codes for CASSVGGLSYNEQFF.

As regards this clonotype: A much larger clonotype is one base distant, so this may be a read error. The conserved closing phenylalanine or tryptophan is absent in this CDR3, likely reflecting a read error. The V and J genes are TRBV28 and TRBJ2-3, with a tentative D call TRBD1 (6 bases). The CDR3 consists of 16 residues. Trimming pared 5 bases from V and 5 bases from J, leaving 20 bases between. Germline lookup yields CDR1 MDHEN and CDR2 SYDVKM. The CDR3 is CASSRVTGWNKDTQYL. As DNA, the CDR3 is TGTGCCAGCAGTCGGGTTACAGGGTGGAATAAAGATACGCAGTATCTT.

Points on this clonotype: Compared with germline, one end of the junction differs, possibly owing to a read error. The V call is TRBV12-3 or TRBV12-4, the J call TRBJ2-2; D possibly matches TRBD1 or TRBD2 (5 bases each). The CDR3 spans 15 residues. The CDR3 here is CASSLPPTDTGDLLF. CDR3 in DNA: TGTGCCAGCAGTTTACCTCCGACGGACACCGGGGATCTGCTTTTT.

By share of the sample, this clonotype is large (0.1 to 1%). The chain uses TRBV12-3 or TRBV12-4 and TRBJ2-7, with TRBD1 matching over 10 bases. The CDR3 runs 14 residues. V shed 4 bases and J 4 bases; nucleotides not matched to a gene: 4. CDR3 amino acids: CASSWGQGFYEQYF. DNA for the CDR3: TGTGCCAGCAGTTGGGGACAGGGGTTTTACGAGCAGTACTTC.

On this clonotype: A clone one base away is much larger, so this may be a read error. The chain is built from TRBV7-6 and TRBJ1-1; no clear D. Trimming took off 1 base at V and 0 bases at J, with 9 bases between the two ends. Germline V gene lookup returns CDR1 SGHVS and CDR2 FNYEAQ. The CDR3 is 15 amino acids. Here the CDR3 reads CASSLDVRVNTEAFF. The CDR3 DNA follows: TGTGCCAGCAGCTTAGACGTTAGAGTGAACACTGAAGCTTTCTTT.

This clonotype qualifies as large. The chain recombines TRBV25-1 with TRBJ2-7; no clear D. This CDR3 has 11 amino acids. V lost 3 bases to trimming and J lost 4 bases, with 4 bases between them. Germline V gene sequence: CDR1 MGHDK, CDR2 SYGVNS. Here the CDR3 reads CASSESYEQYF. The DNA of the CDR3 is TGTGCCAGCAGTGAGTCTTACGAGCAGTACTTC.

By share, this clonotype counts as large. This chain connects TRBV10-3 to TRBJ2-5; D might be TRBD1 or TRBD2, each matching 5 bases. Germline V gives CDR1 ENHRY, CDR2 SYGVKD. V lost 6 bases and J lost 4, with 12 bases in between. The CDR3 sequence is 13 residues long. In DNA, the CDR3 is TGTGCCATCAGCGGGACGGCCGGAGAGACCCAGTACTTC. This sequence encodes CAISGTAGETQYF.

This clonotype is labeled large (0.1 to 1%). The chain joins TRBV27 to TRBJ2-2; D remains unclear. The CDR3 has 12 residues. V was pared by 8 bases and J by 1 base, with 5 bases between. Per the germline V gene, CDR1 is MNHEY and CDR2 is SMNVEV (reference sequence). The CDR3 DNA reads TGTGCCAGCTCCTGGAACACCGGGGAGCTGTTTTTT. This sequence encodes CASSWNTGELFF.

This clonotype qualifies as medium-sized. This chain connects TRBV28 to TRBJ2-1, with D possibly being TRBD1 (6 bases). Trimming took off 5 bases at V and 3 bases at J, with 14 bases between the two ends. The V gene's germline CDR1 is MDHEN and CDR2 SYDVKM. The length of the CDR3 is 15 residues. CDR3 residues: CASSTAGQNYNEQFF. The CDR3 coding sequence is TGTGCCAGCAGTACGGCCGGACAGAACTACAATGAGCAGTTCTTC. The full variable domain, completed using reference TRBV28 and TRBJ2-1, is DVKVTQSSRYLVKRTGEKVFLECVQDMDHENMFWYRQDPGLGLRLIYFSYDVKMKEKGDIPEGYSVSREKKERFSLILESASTNQTSMYLCASSTAGQNYNEQFFGPGTRLTVL.

This clonotype is labeled medium-sized. The V and J genes are TRBV6-5 and TRBJ1-3; D unresolved. Germline CDR1 MNHEY, CDR2 SVGAGI. The CDR3 loop spans 14 amino acids. V lost 5 bases to trimming and J lost 5 bases, with 13 bases between them. The CDR3 protein is CASSTIGGRNTIYF. Here the CDR3 DNA reads TGTGCCAGCAGTACAATAGGAGGGAGAAACACCATATATTTT.